A single sample is the source of the 17 T cell receptor beta chains below, sequenced in a study of cytotoxic CD8 clonotypes in ibrutinib-treated CLL. Repertoires were generated with immunoSEQ multiplex PCR, while TCRdb's copy carries only in-frame clones and drops some. This sample has 90,000 to 100,000 clones, with around four fifths found just once. Specimen: PBMCs, collected after 12 months of ibrutinib treatment. These receptors came from a human donor with chronic lymphocytic leukemia.

The CDR3 loop is CASSLMDGAYEQYF. The CDR3 DNA is TGTGCCAGTAGTCTGATGGACGGAGCCTACGAGCAGTACTTC. J is TRBJ2-7 and V is TRBV19; D call uncertain. CDR1 and CDR2 from the germline V gene are LNHDA and SQIVND (reference sequence). The germline V and J ends were trimmed by 5 bases and 2 bases, with 13 bases remaining between them. This CDR3 has 14 amino acids.

V and J are TRBV6-5 and TRBJ1-1; D might be TRBD1 (6 bases). CDR3 length equals 14 residues. Per germline, CDR1 MNHEY and CDR2 SVGAGI. Trimming pared 7 bases from V and 6 bases from J, leaving 18 bases between. CDR3 region: CASMKGRRGAEAFF. CDR3 in DNA: TGTGCCAGCATGAAGGGACGGAGGGGGGCTGAAGCTTTCTTT.

This clone has just a few counts. CDR3 nucleotides: TGTGCCAGCATGACAGATGCCCCCTACGAGCAGTACTTC. Translating gives CASMTDAPYEQYF. The V call is TRBV6-5, the J call TRBJ2-7; TRBD1 might be the D (5 bases). Germline CDR1 reads MNHEY; CDR2 reads SVGAGI. V dropped 7 bases and J dropped 2 bases, with 12 bases sitting between them. CDR3 length: 13 amino acids.

The CDR3 here is CASSSSRANYGYTF. The DNA of the CDR3 is TGTGCCAGCAGTTCCTCCCGAGCTAACTATGGCTACACCTTC. This chain links TRBV27 with TRBJ1-2; D is uncertain. Germline-derived CDR1 and CDR2 are MNHEY and SMNVEV (reference sequence). The CDR3 runs to 14 residues. Trimming shortened V by 4 bases and J by 0 bases, and 9 bases separated the two germline ends.

This clone has just a few counts. The chain links TRBV5-6 to TRBJ2-5; D is unresolved. The CDR3 length is 14 residues. Germline V gene lookup returns CDR1 SGHDT and CDR2 YYEEEE. Trimming left V 1 base short and J 5 bases short, with 12 bases between. The CDR3 sequence: CASSLTAGQETQYF. CDR3 sequence (DNA): TGTGCCAGCAGCTTGACAGCAGGTCAGGAGACCCAGTACTTC.

The rearrangement links TRBV6-4 to TRBJ1-2, with 10 bases fitting TRBD1. This CDR3 has 13 amino acids. Germline V gives CDR1 MRHNA, CDR2 SNTAGT. V lost 5 bases to trimming and J lost 8 bases; unmatched junction nucleotides: 5. CDR3 sequence: CASSLTGGRGYTF. CDR3 sequence (DNA): TGTGCCAGCAGTCTGACAGGGGGCCGAGGCTACACCTTC.

This clone appeared a few times. The J gene is TRBJ2-7, the V gene TRBV2; TRBD2 aligns across 14 bases. The V and J ends lost 6 bases and 7 bases, in that order; junction bases with no gene match: 5. Germline V gene sequence: CDR1 SNHLY, CDR2 FYNNEI. The CDR3 covers 14 residues. The DNA of the CDR3 is TGTGCCAGCAGACAGGGGACTAGCGGGGGAGAGCAGTACTTC. The encoded protein is CASRQGTSGGEQYF.

V and J are TRBV5-1 and TRBJ1-1, with 9 bases matching TRBD1. Looked up from germline, CDR1 is SGHRS and CDR2 is YFSETQ. The length of the CDR3 is 13 residues. The V gene end was trimmed by 2 bases and the J gene end by 6 bases; junction bases not matched to a gene: 2. For the CDR3, the DNA is TGCGCCAGCAGCTTAGGACAGGGGCCTGAAGCTTTCTTT. As protein: CASSLGQGPEAFF.

The rearrangement uses TRBV2 and TRBJ2-2; 11 bases map to TRBD1. The CDR3 extends over 15 amino acids. Per the germline V gene, CDR1 is SNHLY and CDR2 is FYNNEI. J gave up 4 bases and V 7 bases, and 5 bases lay outside the gene matches. CDR3 protein: CASTDRGLGTGELFF. The CDR3 bases are TGTGCCAGCACGGACAGGGGGCTGGGCACCGGGGAGCTGTTTTTT.

This chain connects TRBV7-9 to TRBJ2-7, with D perhaps assigned TRBD1 or TRBD2 (6 bases each). The CDR3 covers 15 residues. Germline CDR1 SEHNR, CDR2 FQNEAQ (reference sequence). V lost 4 bases to trimming and J lost 1 base, with 14 bases between them. The DNA of the CDR3 is TGTGCCAGCAGCTCCACAGGGACTTCGTCCTACGAGCAGTACTTC. This encodes CASSSTGTSSYEQYF.

This chain links TRBV2 with TRBJ2-7; possible D gene TRBD2, 6 bases. Germline V gives CDR1 SNHLY, CDR2 FYNNEI. The CDR3 covers 15 residues. The V end lost 6 bases, the J end lost 1 base, and 16 bases lay between the germline ends. CDR3 bases: TGTGCCAGCAGCCGGTCGGGAGACCCATCCTACGAGCAGTACTTC. Translated: CASSRSGDPSYEQYF.

The chain joins TRBV7-9 to TRBJ2-3; D not certain. Germline V gene sequence: CDR1 SEHNR, CDR2 FQNEAQ (reference sequence). The ends were cut back, 11 bases at V and 4 bases at J, with 16 bases in the middle. This CDR3 comprises 13 residues. The CDR3 sequence is CASLSGYADTQYF. The CDR3 DNA sequence: TGTGCCTCCCTCTCTGGTTATGCAGATACGCAGTATTTT.

This clone is a singleton in its sample. The chain has TRBV18 and TRBJ2-7; 10 bases match TRBD1. Germline CDR1 is KGHSH and CDR2 is LQKENI. Trimming cost V 1 base and J 4 bases; bases outside gene matches: 13. This CDR3 has 18 residues. The CDR3 DNA reads TGTGCCAGCTCACCACGCGCGGGACAGGGGTTGCAATCTTACGAGCAGTACTTC. As protein: CASSPRAGQGLQSYEQYF.

This clone was seen more than once but under ten times. The rearrangement links TRBV25-1 to TRBJ2-5; 11 positions match TRBD1. Germline loops: CDR1 MGHDK, CDR2 SYGVNS. The CDR3 totals 14 residues. V shed 6 bases, J shed 4 bases, and the junction held 4 bases outside the gene matches. The chain's CDR3 is CASSAGTGGETQYF. CDR3 in DNA: TGTGCCAGCAGCGCCGGGACAGGGGGAGAGACCCAGTACTTC.

This clone was detected ten times or more. The V call is TRBV6-6, the J call TRBJ1-3; D is undetermined. Trimming stripped 7 bases from V and 4 bases from J, with 5 bases between. Germline CDR1 is MNHNY and CDR2 is SVGAGI (reference sequence). The CDR3 spans 11 residues. CDR3 protein: CASIAGNTIYF. The CDR3 bases are TGTGCCAGCATAGCCGGAAACACCATATATTTT.

There are a few counts of this clone. This chain joins TRBV7-3 and TRBJ2-1, with D possibly being TRBD2 (5 bases). The V and J ends lost 6 bases and 6 bases respectively, with 12 bases between them. In germline, CDR1 is SGHTA, CDR2 FQGTGA. This CDR3 is 13 amino acids long. The CDR3 sequence is CASSLYGLNEQFF. As DNA, the CDR3 is TGTGCCAGCAGTTTATATGGACTCAATGAGCAGTTCTTC.

The J gene is TRBJ2-5, the V gene TRBV7-4, with 9 bases identical to TRBD1. V shed 10 bases and J 4 bases; nucleotides not matched to a gene: 13. The CDR3 runs to 15 residues. Germline CDR1 is SGHVT and CDR2 is SQSDAQ. The CDR3: CATPPGQGVRETQYF. The CDR3 DNA reads TGTGCCACACCCCCGGGACAGGGTGTACGAGAGACCCAGTACTTC. Drawing the rest from reference TRBV7-4 and TRBJ2-5, the complete variable domain is GAGVSQSPRYKVAKRGRDVALRCDSISGHVTLYWYRQTLGQGSEVLTYSQSDAQRDKSGRPSGRFSAERPERSVSTLKIQRTEQGDSAVYLCATPPGQGVRETQYFGPGTRLLVL.